Listed here are 24 T cell receptor beta chains from one sample, sequenced in a study of HIV-infected patients and healthy controls. Whole blood was used without fractionation, so all unsorted peripheral T cells were included. Reverse transcription used 450 to 550 ng RNA and constant-region primers for alpha and beta. Using multiplexing indices, alpha and beta chain libraries were generated apart by chain-specific third strand synthesis. TCRdb re-derived calls from the 5' RACE reads in MiXCR, one entry per CDR3 protein. Among about 15,000 distinct CDR3 sequences listed, roughly 7.7% were seen once. Sequencing used blood. The receptor set was obtained from an adult in good health.

The chain links TRBV18 to TRBJ2-3, with D unclear. The germline CDR1 and CDR2 sequences are KGHSH and LQKENI. This CDR3 spans 12 amino acids. V gave up 1 base and J gave up 5 bases, with 4 bases separating them. The CDR3 DNA is TGTGCCAGCTCACCACTAGGAGATACGCAGTATTTT. Amino acid sequence: CASSPLGDTQYF.

This clonotype is medium-sized by share. For the CDR3, the DNA is TGTGCCAGCAGAAACATCGACAGGGCAGTAGAGACCCAGTACTTC. Its protein is CASRNIDRAVETQYF. J is TRBJ2-5 and V is TRBV7-2, with TRBD1 identical over 7 bases. Per the germline V gene, CDR1 is SGHTA and CDR2 is FQGNSA. The CDR3 length is 15 residues. After removal of 6 bases from V and 4 bases from J, the junction contained 11 bases not matched to a gene.

A few counts support this clonotype. This rearrangement joins TRBV4-3 to TRBJ2-2, with D possibly called TRBD1 or TRBD2 (5 bases each). This CDR3 spans 17 amino acids. V lost 4 bases and J 0 bases, leaving 15 bases between the germline ends. Per the germline V gene, CDR1 is LGHNA and CDR2 is YSLEER. Here the CDR3 reads CASSRRHGTANTGELFF. The CDR3 DNA follows: TGCGCCAGCAGCCGGAGACACGGGACCGCGAACACCGGGGAGCTGTTTTTT.

The rearrangement uses TRBV11-1 and TRBJ1-2; D is unclear. Germline V lookup: CDR1 SGHAT, CDR2 FQDESV (reference sequence). This CDR3 has 17 residues. V gave up 3 bases and J gave up 4 bases, with 21 bases separating them. For the CDR3, the DNA is TGTGCCAGCAGCTTTATTGGTGGCAGCCAGAACTTCTATGGCTACACCTTC. Protein product: CASSFIGGSQNFYGYTF.

This clonotype was seen at least ten times. The chain is built from TRBV12-3 or TRBV12-4 and TRBJ2-3, with 7 bases that match TRBD2. This CDR3 spans 13 amino acids. J lost 5 bases, V lost 3 bases, and 2 bases had no gene match. The CDR3 is CASSLRGIDTQYF. Here the CDR3 DNA reads TGTGCCAGCAGTTTGCGGGGGATAGATACGCAGTATTTT.

The rearrangement links TRBV7-2 to TRBJ1-5; no clear D gene. The CDR3 loop spans 13 amino acids. Germline V gives CDR1 SGHTA, CDR2 FQGNSA. V lost 1 base, J lost 5 bases, and 6 bases lay in between. The CDR3 protein is CASSLGVYQPQHF. CDR3 in DNA: TGTGCCAGCAGCTTAGGAGTGTATCAGCCCCAGCATTTT.

V is TRBV27 and J is TRBJ2-7, with 8 bases lining up with TRBD2. Germline V gene data show CDR1 as MNHEY and CDR2 as SMNVEV (reference sequence). Unmatched junction bases numbered 7, after V lost 6 bases and J lost 0 bases. This CDR3 is 15 amino acids long. DNA for the CDR3: TGTGCCAGCAGCCTGGCGGGGGGTTCCTCCTACGAGCAGTACTTC. It yields the protein CASSLAGGSSYEQYF.

This clonotype was seen more than once but under ten times. The chain couples TRBV13 to TRBJ1-6; no clear D gene. The CDR3 is made up of 15 amino acids. V was clipped by 2 bases and J by 6 bases, with 11 bases between them. Germline loops: CDR1 PRHDT, CDR2 FYEKMQ (reference sequence). The CDR3 loop reads CASSLQGLRNSPLHF. The CDR3 DNA reads TGTGCCAGCAGCTTACAAGGGTTGCGTAATTCACCCCTCCACTTT.

The chain couples TRBV5-5 to TRBJ2-5; 12 bases map to TRBD2. Per the germline V gene, CDR1 is SGHKS and CDR2 is YYEKEE (reference sequence). The CDR3 consists of 16 residues. The V and J ends lost 0 bases and 2 bases, in that order; junction bases with no gene match: 2. The CDR3, as DNA: TGTGCCAGCAGCTTGGCCGGGACTAGCGGGCAAGAGACCCAGTACTTC. As protein: CASSLAGTSGQETQYF.

The table lists this clonotype with many counts. V and J are TRBV29-1 and TRBJ2-3; D possibly corresponds to TRBD1 (6 bases). The CDR3 spans 10 residues. Germline V gene sequence: CDR1 SQVTM, CDR2 ANQGSEA. Trimming left V 4 bases short and J 12 bases short, with 11 bases between. The CDR3, as DNA: TGCAGCGTTGTCGGGGACAAACAGTATTTT. This sequence encodes CSVVGDKQYF.

This clonotype appeared many times. The chain employs TRBV27 and TRBJ1-1; D unclear. The CDR3 totals 16 residues. Germline-derived CDR1 and CDR2 are MNHEY and SMNVEV (reference sequence). Trimming shortened V by 1 base and J by 0 bases, and 12 bases separated the two germline ends. The CDR3 DNA is TGTGCCAGCAGTTTATGGGCCGGCGAAATGAACACTGAAGCTTTCTTT. Amino acids: CASSLWAGEMNTEAFF.

There are many counts of this clonotype. The CDR3 DNA reads TGTGCCAGCAGCAGGGGACATAGCTCCTACGAGCAGTACTTC. It codes for CASSRGHSSYEQYF. The chain links TRBV7-2 to TRBJ2-7; maybe TRBD1 (6 bases). Deletions cut 5 bases from V and 0 bases from J, with 11 bases between. The CDR3 covers 14 residues. Germline V gives CDR1 SGHTA, CDR2 FQGNSA.

This clonotype has at least ten counts. This chain connects TRBV29-1 to TRBJ1-2; D might be TRBD1 (6 bases). CDR1 is SQVTM, CDR2 ANQGSEA, per germline. The CDR3 sequence is 13 residues long. V gave up 7 bases and J gave up 8 bases, with 20 bases separating them. CDR3 protein: CSAVEGGRGGYTF. For the CDR3, the DNA is TGCAGCGCTGTAGAAGGGGGGCGCGGGGGCTACACCTTC. The entire variable domain, with the rest obtained from reference TRBV29-1 and TRBJ1-2, is as follows: SAVISQKPSRDICQRGTSLTIQCQVDSQVTMMFWYRQQPGQSLTLIATANQGSEATYESGFVIDKFPISRPNLTFSTLTVSNMSPEDSSIYLCSAVEGGRGGYTFGSGTRLTVV.

This clonotype was found many times. The rearrangement links TRBV6-2 or TRBV6-3 to TRBJ2-7; D is undetermined. Between the trimmed V and J ends, which lost 0 bases and 2 bases, there was a span of 14 bases. Germline assignment: CDR1 MNHEY and CDR2 SVGEGT. CDR3 length equals 16 residues. The CDR3 protein is CASSYSGLSSPYEQYF. Written as DNA, the CDR3 is TGTGCCAGCAGTTACTCGGGTTTGTCCAGCCCCTACGAGCAGTACTTC.

The sample holds many counts of this clonotype. The gene calls are TRBV19 and TRBJ2-7; no reliable D call. The CDR3 length is 12 residues. V gave up 3 bases and J gave up 4 bases, with 7 bases separating them. Germline CDR1 LNHDA, CDR2 SQIVND (reference sequence). CDR3 DNA sequence: TGTGCCAGTAGTATCGCTGGGTACGAGCAGTACTTC. Translation gives CASSIAGYEQYF.

By sample fraction, this clonotype is medium-sized. V is TRBV14 and J is TRBJ1-1; no reliable D call. CDR3 length equals 13 residues. Germline CDR1 SGHDN, CDR2 FVKESK. Trimming removed 2 bases at V and 10 bases at J, with 14 bases between. The DNA of the CDR3 is TGTGCCAGCAGCCAAAAAATAGAGAGCACAGCTTTCTTT. Protein sequence: CASSQKIESTAFF.

The table lists this clonotype with many counts. V gene TRBV6-2 or TRBV6-3 combines with J gene TRBJ2-1; D uncertain. The V end was cut by 0 bases, the J end by 6 bases, with 9 bases between. Germline V gene lookup returns CDR1 MNHEY and CDR2 SVGEGT. The CDR3 spans 14 residues. Here the CDR3 DNA reads TGTGCCAGCAGTTACTCGCTCTCTATCAATGAGCAGTTCTTC. It is translated as CASSYSLSINEQFF.

There are many counts of this clonotype. This chain links TRBV28 with TRBJ2-7; 12 nucleotides align to TRBD1. V shed 7 bases and J 11 bases; nucleotides not matched to a gene: 18. Germline V gene lookup returns CDR1 MDHEN and CDR2 SYDVKM. The CDR3 is 16 amino acids. The DNA of the CDR3 is TGTGCCAGCATTAAGGGACAGGGGGCCCGGAACATAGGGGAGTACTTC. Its protein is CASIKGQGARNIGEYF.

In this sample, this clonotype is medium-sized (0.01 to 0.1%). The gene calls are TRBV7-6 and TRBJ2-5, with no clear D. V was clipped by 8 bases and J by 2 bases, with 3 bases between them. CDR1 and CDR2 from the germline V gene are SGHVS and FNYEAQ. The CDR3 totals 10 residues. CDR3 coding DNA: TGTGCCAGCGGACAAGAGACCCAGTACTTC. Encoded protein: CASGQETQYF. The complete variable domain, with remaining parts taken from reference TRBV7-6 and TRBJ2-5, reads GAGVSQSPRYKVTKRGQDVALRCDPISGHVSLYWYRQALGQGPEFLTYFNYEAQQDKSGLPNDRFSAERPEGSISTLTIQRTEQRDSAMYRCASGQETQYFGPGTRLLVL.

In this sample, this clonotype turned up many times. The gene calls are TRBV20-1 and TRBJ2-7, with D tentatively TRBD1 (6 bases). From germline, CDR1 is DFQATT and CDR2 SNEGSKA (reference sequence). There are 14 residues in the CDR3. The V end was cut by 1 base, the J end by 1 base, with 11 bases between. CDR3 nucleotide sequence: TGCAGTGCTAGAGCGATACAGGGTTCCTACGAGCAGTACTTC. This sequence encodes CSARAIQGSYEQYF.

This chain links TRBV18 with TRBJ2-7; 8 bases line up with TRBD1. The V gene's germline CDR1 is KGHSH and CDR2 LQKENI. The CDR3 extends over 11 amino acids. The V gene end was trimmed by 10 bases and the J gene end by 4 bases; junction bases not matched to a gene: 3. The CDR3 loop is CATRQGYEQYF. The CDR3 coding sequence is TGTGCCACCCGACAGGGGTACGAGCAGTACTTC. Supplemented by reference TRBV18 and TRBJ2-7, the full variable domain reads NAGVMQNPRHLVRRRGQEARLRCSPMKGHSHVYWYRQLPEEGLKFMVYLQKENIIDESGMPKERFSAEFPKEGPSILRIQQVVRGDSAAYFCATRQGYEQYFGPGTRLTVT.

This clonotype came up many times. The chain employs TRBV28 and TRBJ1-1; no reliable D call. The germline CDR1 and CDR2 sequences are MDHEN and SYDVKM. The CDR3 spans 12 residues. Trimming removed 5 bases at V and 9 bases at J, with 13 bases between. The CDR3 loop reads CASSTLVSQAFF. CDR3 nucleotide sequence: TGTGCCAGCAGTACCTTAGTCAGTCAAGCTTTCTTT.

The CDR3 sequence is CASSHETYEQYF. CDR3 in DNA: TGTGCCAGCAGTCACGAAACCTACGAGCAGTACTTC. The chain carries TRBV28 and TRBJ2-7, with D uncertain. The germline V gene encodes CDR1 MDHEN and CDR2 SYDVKM. The ends were cut back, 5 bases at V and 2 bases at J, with 7 bases in the middle. The CDR3 spans 12 residues.

This clonotype was counted many times. This chain links TRBV4-2 with TRBJ2-1, with 7 bases lining up with TRBD2. The CDR3 sequence is 16 residues long. J was trimmed by 6 bases and V by 5 bases; bases with no gene match: 13. Germline V gene data show CDR1 as LGHNA and CDR2 as YNFKEQ. CDR3 DNA sequence: TGTGCCAGCAGCACAGAAAGCGGGATGATGCGCAATGAGCAGTTCTTC. Translation gives CASSTESGMMRNEQFF.